This T cell receptor (beta chain) was recorded in a study of cytomegalovirus exposure and HLA in healthy donors. Primers for the PCR totalled 60 Vbeta and 13 Jbeta. Sequencing was performed with immunoSEQ multiplex PCR; in TCRdb, only in-frame clones are kept and a portion is missing. The table shows about 21,000 clones, with about 80% occurring only once. This TCR derives from a man aged 55 to 69 in good health and CMV-seronegative. The sample consisted of PBMCs.

The CDR3 DNA follows: TGTGCTAGTGGTTTGGGGCAGGCCGGCTCCTACAATGAGCAGTTCTTC. Its protein is CASGLGQAGSYNEQFF. This sequence joins TRBV12-5 and TRBJ2-1; no clear D gene. The CDR3 totals 16 residues. In germline, CDR1 is LGHNT, CDR2 FRNRAP. V lost 1 base, J lost 0 bases, and 10 bases lay in between.